The sequence of this T cell receptor beta chain was determined in a study of blood T cell repertoires in COVID-19. Sequenced by immunoSEQ multiplex PCR; TCRdb stores in-frame clones only, minus some. The sample records about 110,000 clones, approximately 88% being singletons. This TCR was recovered from a woman between 65 and 79 years old with acute or convalescent COVID-19. The sample was peripheral blood.

The CDR3 nucleotides are TGCAGCGTTGAATTGAGGGCAGGGAGGGAGACCCAGTACTTC. Translated: CSVELRAGRETQYF. The chain uses TRBV29-1 and TRBJ2-5; D might be TRBD2 (6 bases). Between the trimmed V and J ends, which lost 2 bases and 5 bases, there was a span of 15 bases. The V gene's germline CDR1 is SQVTM and CDR2 ANQGSEA. CDR3 length: 14 amino acids.